The 30 T cell receptor beta chains below were found in one sample sequenced in a study of Graves' ophthalmopathy and Graves' hyperthyroidism. Amplification of TCR beta CDR3 regions used RNA transcripts. The workflow started with a first-round RT-PCR run with HTBI primers and then moved on to a second-round multiplex PCR. Each CDR3 protein is one row after TCRdb ran MiXCR on the multiplex PCR reads. The profile covers more than 300,000 distinct CDR3 sequences, with over 15% appearing a single time and roughly 7% taken by the ten largest. Material: peripheral blood. The receptors were sampled from a woman between 18 and 29 years old with stable Graves' hyperthyroidism.

This clonotype was counted ten times or more. The chain is built from TRBV6-1 and TRBJ1-3, with D uncertain. Germline V gene lookup returns CDR1 MNHNS and CDR2 SASEGT. The V end lost 0 bases, the J end lost 0 bases, and 12 bases lay between the germline ends. There are 17 residues in the CDR3. The CDR3 bases are TGTGCCAGCAGTGAAGCGCCTGTCAGCAACTCTGGAAACACCATATATTTT. Translated: CASSEAPVSNSGNTIYF.

This clonotype has a count of ten or more. The chain combines TRBV5-1 with TRBJ2-2; TRBD1 matches at 7 bases. Germline CDR1 is SGHRS and CDR2 is YFSETQ. CDR3 length: 15 residues. V shed 3 bases and J 4 bases; nucleotides not matched to a gene: 6. The CDR3 sequence is CASSSIQGPTGELFF. The DNA of the CDR3 is TGCGCCAGCAGCTCGATACAGGGGCCCACCGGGGAGCTGTTTTTT.

In this sample, this clonotype turned up many times. The chain carries TRBV20-1 and TRBJ2-7; D perhaps matches TRBD1 (7 bases). V lost 5 bases to trimming and J lost 6 bases, with 23 bases between them. The CDR3 runs 15 residues. Germline assignment: CDR1 DFQATT and CDR2 SNEGSKA (reference sequence). For the CDR3, the DNA is TGCAGTGCTGCGCCGGGACAGCGGCTCGGGAGCGAGCAGTACTTC. This gives the protein CSAAPGQRLGSEQYF.

This clonotype was detected ten times or more. The chain is built from TRBV6-2 or TRBV6-3 and TRBJ2-5, with D unresolved. Per germline, CDR1 MNHEY and CDR2 SVGEGT. This CDR3 is 21 amino acids long. Between the trimmed V and J ends, which lost 6 bases and 5 bases, there was a span of 37 bases. The CDR3 region has the DNA TGTGCCAGCAGGCAAGGTAGGGCTACTGTTAGCCCTCCTCAAGTACGGGAGACCCAGTACTTC. Encoded protein: CASRQGRATVSPPQVRETQYF.

The gene calls are TRBV19 and TRBJ1-3; no firm D call. Per the germline V gene, CDR1 is LNHDA and CDR2 is SQIVND (reference sequence). The V gene lost 5 bases and the J gene lost 0 bases, with 11 bases spanning the gap. This CDR3 is 15 amino acids long. CDR3 amino acids: CASSETESSGNTIYF. The CDR3 DNA is TGTGCCAGTAGTGAGACGGAGAGCTCTGGAAACACCATATATTTT. Full variable domain (rest looked up from reference TRBV19 and TRBJ1-3): DGGITQSPKYLFRKEGQNVTLSCEQNLNHDAMYWYRQDPGQGLRLIYYSQIVNDFQKGDIAEGYSVSREKKESFPLTVTSAQKNPTAFYLCASSETESSGNTIYFGEGSWLTVV.

This clonotype was counted at least ten times. The V call is TRBV6-4, the J call TRBJ1-6, with D unresolved. Deletions cut 8 bases from V and 9 bases from J, with 14 bases between. Germline CDR1 MRHNA, CDR2 SNTAGT. This CDR3 is 13 amino acids long. The CDR3 DNA is TGTGCCAGCCGGGCCTCCATATTTTCACCCCTCCACTTT. Residues: CASRASIFSPLHF.

This clonotype occurred many times. The chain employs TRBV19 and TRBJ1-2, with 9 bases fitting TRBD1. CDR1 LNHDA and CDR2 SQIVND come from the germline V gene (reference sequence). V lost 5 bases to trimming and J lost 3 bases; unmatched junction nucleotides: 4. CDR3 length: 14 residues. In DNA, the CDR3 is TGTGCCAGTAGTCCTAGGGACAGGGACTATGGCTACACCTTC. It yields the protein CASSPRDRDYGYTF.

This clonotype was detected only once. It is likely a read error, because the conserved phenylalanine at the end of the CDR3 is missing. This chain uses TRBV12-3 or TRBV12-4 with TRBJ1-2; D remains ambiguous. This CDR3 has 13 amino acids. The V end was cut by 8 bases, the J end by 5 bases, with 15 bases between. The CDR3 nucleotides read TGTGCCAGCTCCCTGGGGTCCGGGTATGGCTACACCGTC. Protein product: CASSLGSGYGYTV.

This clonotype was recorded many times. The V gene is TRBV6-2 or TRBV6-3, the J gene TRBJ2-7; 8 bases line up with TRBD1. The J segment lost 4 bases and the V segment lost 6 bases, leaving 2 bases of the junction unmatched. Germline V gives CDR1 MNHEY, CDR2 SVGEGT. CDR3 length equals 12 residues. The CDR3 DNA follows: TGTGCCAGCAGACGGACAGGGTACGAGCAGTACTTC. Translated, it gives CASRRTGYEQYF.

This clonotype appeared many times. The genes are TRBV5-1 and TRBJ2-5; D possibly corresponds to TRBD2 (6 bases). The CDR3 has 14 residues. The germline V and J ends were trimmed by 3 bases and 1 base, with 10 bases remaining between them. The germline CDR1 and CDR2 sequences are SGHRS and YFSETQ. CDR3 protein: CASSSGLLQETQYF. The CDR3 nucleotides read TGCGCCAGCAGCTCGGGACTCCTCCAAGAGACCCAGTACTTC.

This clonotype was seen many times. The CDR3 DNA is TGTGCCAGCAGTGCTGGACAGTATGGGGACATTCAGTACTTC. Encoded protein: CASSAGQYGDIQYF. The chain has TRBV2 and TRBJ2-4; tentatively, D is TRBD1 (6 bases). The ends were cut back, 4 bases at V and 8 bases at J, with 15 bases in the middle. CDR1 is SNHLY and CDR2 is FYNNEI in the germline V gene. The CDR3 loop spans 14 amino acids. Drawing the rest from reference TRBV2 and TRBJ2-4, the complete variable domain is EPEVTQTPSHQVTQMGQEVILRCVPISNHLYFYWYRQILGQKVEFLVSFYNNEISEKSEIFDDQFSVERPDGSNFTLKIRSTKLEDSAMYFCASSAGQYGDIQYFGAGTRLSVL.

This clonotype was seen repeatedly, ten times or more. The V call is TRBV24-1, the J call TRBJ2-4; 7 bases map to TRBD1. After removal of 3 bases from V and 3 bases from J, the junction contained 13 bases not matched to a gene. The CDR3 is 18 residues long. Germline-derived CDR1 and CDR2 are KGHDR and SFDVKD. This chain's CDR3 is CATSDTSTGAEDKNIQYF. In DNA form, the CDR3 reads TGTGCCACCAGTGATACCTCCACAGGGGCAGAGGACAAAAACATTCAGTACTTC.

Many counts were recorded for this clonotype. The rearrangement joins TRBV7-9 to TRBJ1-1; no clear D gene. Germline V CDR1 and CDR2: SEHNR, FQNEAQ (reference sequence). The V gene lost 1 base and the J gene lost 1 base, with 7 bases spanning the gap. The CDR3 is made up of 14 amino acids. The CDR3 coding sequence is TGTGCCAGCAGCTTAGGAGTCTCGAACACTGAAGCTTTCTTT. It is translated as CASSLGVSNTEAFF.

In regard to this clonotype: Being one base from a much bigger clone, this may be a read error. The V call is TRBV29-1, the J call TRBJ1-1; TRBD1 matches 8 bases. CDR1 and CDR2 (germline): SQVTM, ANQGSEA. V gave up 6 bases and J gave up 4 bases; unmatched junction bases: 10. The CDR3 loop spans 14 amino acids. Here the CDR3 DNA reads TGCAGCGTCGCAGGGGGCTCGAGGGGCACTGAAGCTTTCTTT. This gives the protein CSVAGGSRGTEAFF.

In this sample, this clonotype turned up many times. V is TRBV11-2 and J is TRBJ2-7; D unclear. The V end lost 5 bases, the J end lost 0 bases, and 8 bases lay between the germline ends. The CDR3 has 13 amino acids. The germline CDR1 and CDR2 sequences are SGHAT and FQNNGV. The CDR3 loop is CASSLQPSYEQYF. For the CDR3, the DNA is TGTGCCAGCAGCCTGCAACCCTCCTACGAGCAGTACTTC. Full variable domain (remainder filled in from reference TRBV11-2 and TRBJ2-7): EAGVAQSPRYKIIEKRQSVAFWCNPISGHATLYWYQQILGQGPKLLIQFQNNGVVDDSQLPKDRFSAERLKGVDSTLKIQPAKLEDSAVYLCASSLQPSYEQYFGPGTRLTVT.

At least ten counts were recorded for this clonotype. V gene TRBV6-2 or TRBV6-3 combines with J gene TRBJ1-2; TRBD1 might be the D (5 bases). The CDR3 runs to 15 residues. Trimming cost V 3 bases and J 4 bases, with 15 bases left between them. CDR1 is MNHEY, CDR2 SVGEGT, per germline. CDR3 region: CASSYMGRDAYGYTF. CDR3 nucleotides: TGTGCCAGCAGTTATATGGGCAGGGATGCCTATGGCTACACCTTC.

The rearrangement links TRBV6-1 to TRBJ2-7; 8 nucleotides align to TRBD2. Germline values: CDR1 MNHNS, CDR2 SASEGT. The CDR3 runs 15 residues. With V trimmed by 6 bases and J by 7 bases, 14 bases remained unmatched. The CDR3 DNA reads as TGTGCCAGCAGCACCAACCCGGACGGGGGGGAAGAGCAGTACTTC. Residues: CASSTNPDGGEEQYF.

This clonotype was seen at least ten times. The gene calls are TRBV6-5 and TRBJ2-6; D possibly corresponds to TRBD2 (6 bases). V shed 2 bases and J shed 4 bases, with 15 bases lying between them. This CDR3 spans 17 amino acids. Per the germline V gene, CDR1 is MNHEY and CDR2 is SVGAGI. Here the CDR3 DNA reads TGTGCCAGCAGTTACCGAACCCGCGGGGACGGGGCCAACGTCCTGACTTTC. Its protein product is CASSYRTRGDGANVLTF.

This clonotype was detected ten times or more. This chain links TRBV29-1 with TRBJ1-5; D unresolved. CDR1 is SQVTM, CDR2 ANQGSEA, per germline. This CDR3 has 14 residues. The V and J ends lost 6 bases and 3 bases respectively, with 15 bases between them. The CDR3 sequence is CSVCEAGLNQPQHF. The CDR3 coding sequence is TGCAGCGTATGCGAGGCAGGCCTCAATCAGCCCCAGCATTTT.

CDR3 sequence reads: CASSVRVAGQKNIQYF. In nucleotides, the CDR3 is TGTGCCAGCAGCGTGCGGGTAGCGGGTCAGAAAAACATTCAGTACTTC. The chain recombines TRBV13 with TRBJ2-4; the match to TRBD2 covers 7 bases. The V segment lost 5 bases and the J segment 4 bases; nucleotides outside the gene matches: 11. This CDR3 has 16 amino acids. CDR1 and CDR2 (germline): PRHDT, FYEKMQ (reference sequence). Supplemented by reference TRBV13 and TRBJ2-4, the full variable domain reads AAGVIQSPRHLIKEKRETATLKCYPIPRHDTVYWYQQGPGQDPQFLISFYEKMQSDKGSIPDRFSAQQFSDYHSELNMSSLELGDSALYFCASSVRVAGQKNIQYFGAGTRLSVL.

The chain recombines TRBV13 with TRBJ1-2; D unresolved. V lost 7 bases and J lost 0, with 15 bases in between. Per germline, CDR1 PRHDT and CDR2 FYEKMQ (reference sequence). The CDR3 is made up of 15 amino acids. The DNA of the CDR3 is TGTGCCAGCACGACATGGGCTGCTCCTAACTATGGCTACACCTTC. It is translated as CASTTWAAPNYGYTF.

This clonotype showed up many times. The rearrangement links TRBV5-5 to TRBJ2-5; D tentatively fits TRBD1 or TRBD2 (5 bases each). V lost 6 bases and J lost 3, with 18 bases in between. Germline V gene lookup returns CDR1 SGHKS and CDR2 YYEKEE (reference sequence). CDR3 length: 15 residues. CDR3 sequence: CASMSVGDREETQYF. The CDR3 region has the DNA TGTGCCAGCATGTCGGTCGGGGACCGGGAAGAGACCCAGTACTTC. The complete variable domain, with remaining parts taken from reference TRBV5-5 and TRBJ2-5, reads DAGVTQSPTHLIKTRGQQVTLRCSPISGHKSVSWYQQVLGQGPQFIFQYYEKEERGRGNFPDRFSARQFPNYSSELNVNALLLGDSALYLCASMSVGDREETQYFGPGTRLLVL.

This clonotype was observed many times. The chain has TRBV7-2 and TRBJ1-1; D is possibly TRBD1 (6 bases). There are 13 residues in the CDR3. Germline CDR1 and CDR2: SGHTA and FQGNSA. Trimming shortened V by 5 bases and J by 5 bases, and 12 bases separated the two germline ends. The CDR3 DNA reads TGTGCCAGCAGCCAACAGGGTTGGACTGAAGCTTTCTTT. Its protein is CASSQQGWTEAFF.

This clonotype has ten or more counts. This rearrangement joins TRBV10-3 to TRBJ1-1; a possible D gene is TRBD1 (6 bases). This CDR3 comprises 14 residues. The germline gives CDR1 ENHRY, CDR2 SYGVKD. Trimming took off 2 bases at V and 1 base at J, with 8 bases between the two ends. The CDR3: CAISERTENTEAFF. DNA of the CDR3: TGTGCCATCAGTGAGAGGACAGAGAACACTGAAGCTTTCTTT.

In this sample, this clonotype turned up many times. The chain employs TRBV20-1 and TRBJ1-5; D gene uncertain. The germline V and J ends were trimmed by 1 base and 3 bases, with 13 bases remaining between them. CDR3 length: 15 residues. Germline V lookup: CDR1 DFQATT, CDR2 SNEGSKA (reference sequence). CDR3 nucleotide sequence: TGCAGTGCTAGAGTGGGGATGGGCCACAATCAGCCCCAGCATTTT. Translating it yields CSARVGMGHNQPQHF.

In its sample, this clonotype was seen many times. This chain links TRBV6-1 with TRBJ2-5; D perhaps matches TRBD2 (5 bases). Germline V CDR1 and CDR2: MNHNS, SASEGT. This CDR3 spans 12 amino acids. The V end lost 4 bases, the J end lost 5 bases, and 8 bases lay between the germline ends. For the CDR3, the DNA is TGTGCCAGCAGTGGGGGAGAGGAGACCCAGTACTTC. It specifies CASSGGEETQYF.

This clonotype was detected ten times or more. The chain combines TRBV6-1 with TRBJ2-2; tentative D call: TRBD1 (6 bases). The CDR3 is made up of 14 amino acids. Germline assignment: CDR1 MNHNS and CDR2 SASEGT. Trimming pared 8 bases from V and 4 bases from J, leaving 14 bases between. CDR3 in DNA: TGTGCCAGCGGGCGCAGGGGCGGCACCGGGGAGCTGTTTTTT. This gives the protein CASGRRGGTGELFF.

This clonotype showed up many times. The chain couples TRBV6-2 or TRBV6-3 to TRBJ2-2; tentatively, D is TRBD1 (7 bases). The CDR3 totals 17 residues. CDR1 MNHEY and CDR2 SVGEGT come from the germline V gene. V dropped 0 bases and J dropped 6 bases, with 17 bases sitting between them. The CDR3 nucleotides read TGTGCCAGCAGTTACTCGAGGGGACCCAGGGGGGCCGGGGAGCTGTTTTTT. Protein product: CASSYSRGPRGAGELFF.

The genes are TRBV30 and TRBJ2-2; D gene ambiguous. Germline CDR1 and CDR2: GTSNPN and SVGIG (reference sequence). The V end lost 4 bases, the J end lost 6 bases, and 18 bases lay between the germline ends. The CDR3 sequence is 15 residues long. CDR3 residues: CAWNHYGRIPGELFF. CDR3 DNA: TGTGCCTGGAATCACTACGGACGGATTCCCGGGGAGCTGTTTTTT.

At least ten counts were recorded for this clonotype. The chain carries TRBV20-1 and TRBJ1-1, with 9 bases aligning to TRBD1. In germline, CDR1 is DFQATT, CDR2 SNEGSKA (reference sequence). The CDR3 is 14 residues long. V shed 6 bases, J shed 1 base, and the junction held 6 bases outside the gene matches. CDR3 in amino acids: CSASDRGGNTEAFF. CDR3 nucleotide sequence: TGCAGTGCCTCGGACAGGGGCGGGAACACTGAAGCTTTCTTT.